This record concerns one TCR beta chain sequence. Everyone who took part was roughly 18 to 89 years old, and they came from 24 US areas. Which cohort a participant joined came from the clinical history participants gave. The CDR3 loop spans 16 amino acids. Trimming removed 3 bases from V and 3 bases from J; junction bases left unmatched: 7. Germline CDR1 SEHNR, CDR2 FQNEAQ (reference sequence). These data originate in a study of blood T cell repertoires in COVID-19. Across the whole study: Italy, Spain and the United States were the sources of the convalescent and acute COVID-19 samples.

How the authors handled the data: Cell counts per sample came from amplifying reference gene primers. Produced via immunoSEQ multiplex PCR; TCRdb's table is partial and in-frame only. The V and J calls and the clone size are those of that table, but D and trimming were determined from the DNA. Here the sample spans fewer than 250,000 clones, around 86% being singletons. The J gene is TRBJ2-1, the V gene TRBV7-9; TRBD1 agrees at 8 bases. Specimen: PBMCs or T cells enriched from blood (not recorded which). The source of this sequence is a middle-aged woman in a cohort exposed to, infected with or recovered from COVID-19 (not recorded which). CDR3 region: CASSFHPRGLYNEQFF. The CDR3 nucleotides are TGTGCCAGCAGCTTTCACCCCAGGGGGCTCTACAATGAGCAGTTCTTC.